One T cell receptor beta chain is described in this entry. As yet, its antigen is unknown. This sample was taken from a study of cytomegalovirus exposure and HLA in healthy donors. Assay: immunoSEQ multiplex PCR; the TCRdb copy retains only in-frame clones and omits some. There are about 70,000 clones in the sample; more than 85% occur only once, and about 5% lies in the top ten. Regarding the study as a whole: According to a later analysis, TCR clusters from the first cohort tended to co-occur in the 100 to 150 validation repertoires. Rarity characterized most TCR sequences, yet some public TCRs appeared in many donors.

V was clipped by 6 bases and J by 5 bases, with 23 bases between them. The CDR3 is 16 residues long. Germline assignment: CDR1 MNHEY and CDR2 SMNVEV (reference sequence). This sequence was found in a man aged 18 to 35 in good health and CMV-seropositive. The rearrangement joins TRBV27 to TRBJ2-7; D is perhaps TRBD2 (6 bases). The sequenced sample was PBMCs. DNA of the CDR3: TGTGCCAGCAGGCGGGATAAGCCCCCCTCGCTCCACGAGCAGTACTTC. Translated: CASRRDKPPSLHEQYF.